This T cell receptor (beta chain) derives from a study of blood T cells in healthy people across ages. Germline CDR1 is KGHSH and CDR2 is LQKENI. The germline V and J ends were trimmed by 5 bases and 4 bases, with 14 bases remaining between them. The CDR3 totals 14 residues. Next came a second PCR, run for about 7 to 12 cycles, which used a sample-barcoded 5' primer along with a J-beta primer mix. From each sample, at least 2.5 million paired-end reads containing CDR3 were obtained. One entry per CDR3 protein results from TCRdb running MiXCR on the 5' RACE reads. The sample consists of about 640,000 distinct CDR3 sequences, roughly 53% of them appearing once. Extractions gave at least 5 micrograms of total RNA per sample.

The source material was blood. The rearrangement uses TRBV18 and TRBJ1-2, with TRBD1 as a possible D gene (6 bases). The receptor was derived from a man in his fifties or sixties in good health. The CDR3 DNA follows: TGTGCCAGCTCAACCGGGACACAGCTCTATGGCTACACCTTC. It encodes CASSTGTQLYGYTF.